These 9 T cell receptor beta chains originate from one sample sequenced in a study of blood T cell repertoires in COVID-19. Measured with immunoSEQ multiplex PCR; TCRdb has only the in-frame clones, and not every one. The data contain 100,000 or so clones, approximately 89% of them seen just once; the ten biggest clones take up 0.97%. The sample was peripheral blood. Source of these receptors: a man in his sixties with acute or convalescent COVID-19.

This CDR3 is CASSSAPLDRFF. The CDR3 bases are TGTGCCAGCAGCTCGGCCCCACTGGACAGGTTCTTC. J is TRBJ2-1 and V is TRBV11-3; weak D call: TRBD1 (6 bases). There are 12 residues in the CDR3. Germline V lookup: CDR1 SGHNT, CDR2 YENEEA. V was clipped by 4 bases and J by 15 bases, with 16 bases between them.

The chain carries TRBV27 and TRBJ1-3; 7 nucleotides agree with TRBD1. V trimming: 8 bases; J trimming: 2 bases; junction bases outside the gene matches: 3. This CDR3 has 13 amino acids. Looked up from germline, CDR1 is MNHEY and CDR2 is SMNVEV (reference sequence). CDR3 DNA sequence: TGTGCCAGCGCCGACAGGGCTGGAAACACCATATATTTT. It codes for CASADRAGNTIYF.

In its sample, this clone was seen once. The chain uses TRBV28 and TRBJ2-1; maybe TRBD2 (5 bases). This CDR3 contains 13 residues. CDR1 MDHEN and CDR2 SYDVKM come from the germline V gene. The V end was cut by 3 bases, the J end by 6 bases, with 9 bases between. CDR3 coding DNA: TGTGCCAGCAGTTTGGGGAGCGCCAATGAGCAGTTCTTC. It specifies CASSLGSANEQFF.

The DNA for the CDR3 is TGCAGTGCTAGTGATCAGGGGTTCACTGAAGCTTTCTTT. Translated, it gives CSASDQGFTEAFF. The chain carries TRBV20-1 and TRBJ1-1; D may be TRBD1 (6 bases). CDR1 DFQATT and CDR2 SNEGSKA come from the germline V gene (reference sequence). The V gene lost 3 bases and the J gene lost 4 bases, with 12 bases spanning the gap. CDR3 length: 13 residues.

The J gene is TRBJ1-2, the V gene TRBV6-6, with D tentatively TRBD1 (6 bases). Germline loops: CDR1 MNHNY, CDR2 SVGAGI (reference sequence). The CDR3 has 13 residues. V was cut by 8 bases and J by 5 bases, with 15 bases left in between. The CDR3 is CASSSGGAYGYTF. DNA of the CDR3: TGTGCCAGCTCCTCCGGGGGGGCTTATGGCTACACCTTC.

The chain has TRBV5-5 and TRBJ1-6; TRBD1 is a possible D gene (5 bases). In germline, CDR1 is SGHKS, CDR2 YYEKEE (reference sequence). V was clipped by 1 base and J by 0 bases, with 17 bases between them. The CDR3 length is 19 residues. CDR3 DNA sequence: TGTGCCAGCAGCTTGAAGGGTTTGGGGGGACTCTCCTATAATTCACCCCTCCACTTT. Residues: CASSLKGLGGLSYNSPLHF.

The sample holds one count of this clone. V and J are TRBV2 and TRBJ1-3; possibly TRBD1 for D (6 bases). V gave up 5 bases and J gave up 0 bases, with 14 bases separating them. CDR1 is SNHLY and CDR2 is FYNNEI in the germline V gene. The CDR3 extends over 16 amino acids. The CDR3 reads CASSFDRPSSGNTIYF. For the CDR3, the DNA is TGTGCCAGCAGTTTTGACAGGCCGAGCTCTGGAAACACCATATATTTT. Using reference TRBV2 and TRBJ1-3 for the parts outside the CDR3, the full variable domain is EPEVTQTPSHQVTQMGQEVILRCVPISNHLYFYWYRQILGQKVEFLVSFYNNEISEKSEIFDDQFSVERPDGSNFTLKIRSTKLEDSAMYFCASSFDRPSSGNTIYFGEGSWLTVV.

The chain is built from TRBV15 and TRBJ2-3; weak D call: TRBD1 (5 bases). The V gene lost 4 bases and the J gene lost 7 bases, with 27 bases spanning the gap. The CDR3 loop spans 18 amino acids. The V gene's germline CDR1 is LNHNV and CDR2 YYDKDF (reference sequence). The CDR3 region has the DNA TGTGCCACCAGCACCAGCCAGGGTGGGTACCCAGCAATGCATACGCAGTATTTT. Translated: CATSTSQGGYPAMHTQYF.

The chain couples TRBV5-1 to TRBJ1-4, with 9 bases that match TRBD1. Per germline, CDR1 SGHRS and CDR2 YFSETQ. The CDR3 length is 14 residues. Germline trimming cut 3 bases from V and 8 bases from J; bases unmatched to any gene: 5. CDR3 sequence (DNA): TGCGCCAGCAGCTCCGGACAGGGGAAGGAAAAACTGTTTTTT. Protein: CASSSGQGKEKLFF.